This paragraph reports one TCR beta chain. One end of the junction varies from germline; a read error may be responsible. The iRepertoire nested amplicon-rescue multiplex PCR amplified TCR alpha and beta CDR3s from RNA. TCRdb called the multiplex PCR reads again in MiXCR, with one record for every CDR3 protein. This sample has approximately 400,000 distinct CDR3 sequences; around 38% occur once, and the top ten carry about 11%. The CDR3 extends over 16 amino acids. The germline gives CDR1 MNHEY, CDR2 SMNVEV (reference sequence). This entry comes from a study of glioma-infiltrating T cells. The rearrangement joins TRBV27 to TRBJ2-1; 9 bases align to TRBD2. Sequences were obtained from glioma tissue, nonneoplastic brain tissue, or PBMCs (not recorded which). This clonotype was sampled from a human donor with low-grade glioma or glioblastoma, undergoing nonglioma brain surgery, or in good health (not recorded which). The CDR3 sequence is CTSSLFSGSSYNEQFF. Written as DNA, the CDR3 is TGTACCAGCAGTTTATTTAGCGGGAGCTCCTACAATGAGCAGTTCTTC.